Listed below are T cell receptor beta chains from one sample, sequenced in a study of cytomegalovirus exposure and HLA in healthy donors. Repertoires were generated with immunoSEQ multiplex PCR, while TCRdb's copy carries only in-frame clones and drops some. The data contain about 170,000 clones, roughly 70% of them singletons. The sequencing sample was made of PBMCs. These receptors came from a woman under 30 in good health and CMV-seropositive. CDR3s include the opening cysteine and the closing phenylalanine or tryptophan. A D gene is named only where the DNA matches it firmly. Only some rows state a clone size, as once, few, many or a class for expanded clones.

CASSSTGGFNSPLHF	TGTGCCAGCAGTTCCACAGGGGGTTTTAATTCACCCCTCCACTTT	TRBV6-5	.	TRBJ1-6	TRBD1
CASSLGLAGHEQYF	TGTGCCAGCAGCTTAGGGCTAGCGGGACACGAGCAGTACTTC	TRBV5-4	.	TRBJ2-7	TRBD2
CASSLEAWGQGAEQYF	TGTGCCAGCAGCTTAGAAGCTTGGGGACAGGGGGCCGAGCAGTACTTC	TRBV11-2	.	TRBJ2-7	TRBD1
CASSISGGAVNEQFF	TGTGCCAGCAGCATTAGCGGGGGGGCCGTCAATGAGCAGTTCTTC	TRBV9	.	TRBJ2-1	TRBD2
CASSSLGHRGSYEQYF	TGTGCCAGCAGCTCTTTGGGCCACAGGGGCTCCTACGAGCAGTACTTC	TRBV27	.	TRBJ2-7	TRBD1
CASSSQSGEGGYTF	TGCGCCAGCAGCTCCCAATCAGGGGAGGGTGGCTACACCTTC	TRBV5-1	.	TRBJ1-2	.
CASSAGLAGGNTDTQYF	TGTGCCAGCTCCGCCGGGCTAGCGGGGGGGAACACAGATACGCAGTATTTT	TRBV2	.	TRBJ2-3	TRBD2
CASSRQGWGNTIYF	TGTGCCAGCTCACGACAGGGTTGGGGAAACACCATATATTTT	TRBV18	.	TRBJ1-3	TRBD1
CASNPQGRGTEAFF	TGTGCCAGCAATCCACAGGGGAGAGGCACTGAAGCTTTCTTT	TRBV6-6	.	TRBJ1-1	TRBD1
CASSLEGKNTEAFF	TGTGCCAGCAGCTTAGAGGGGAAGAACACTGAAGCTTTCTTT	TRBV7-2	.	TRBJ1-1	.
CASSLGRANEKLFF	TGTGCCAGCAGCTTAGGGCGGGCAAATGAAAAACTGTTTTTT	TRBV13	.	TRBJ1-4	.
CASSQGLADTGELFF	TGTGCCAGCAGCCAAGGACTAGCTGACACCGGGGAGCTGTTTTTT	TRBV14	.	TRBJ2-2	TRBD2
CASSQEVPGLAAKSSYNEQFF	TGCGCCAGCAGCCAAGAGGTCCCGGGACTAGCGGCCAAGAGCTCCTACAATGAGCAGTTCTTC	TRBV4-1	.	TRBJ2-1	TRBD2
CASTLSPRPGNEQFF	TGTGCCAGCACCTTATCACCGAGACCAGGCAATGAGCAGTTCTTC	TRBV13	few	TRBJ2-1	.
CASSYRTGTGEQFF	TGTGCCAGCAGTTATAGGACAGGAACAGGGGAGCAGTTCTTC	TRBV6-5	.	TRBJ2-1	TRBD1
CASSELRGGRGSQHF	TGCGCCAGCAGTGAGCTTCGAGGAGGGAGGGGGTCCCAGCATTTT	TRBV10-2	.	TRBJ1-5	.
CASSLDQGKGGYTF	TGTGCCAGCAGCTTGGACCAGGGAAAGGGCGGCTACACCTTC	TRBV5-5	.	TRBJ1-2	.
CASIRADNPNTGELFF	TGTGCCAGCATCCGAGCAGACAACCCGAACACCGGGGAGCTGTTTTTT	TRBV7-2	.	TRBJ2-2	.
CASSQGGAGGYNEQFF	TGTGCCAGCAGCCAGGGAGGCGCAGGGGGGTACAATGAGCAGTTCTTC	TRBV11-3	.	TRBJ2-1	.
CASSPTTYRDEQFF	TGTGCCAGCAGTCCGACAACCTACAGGGATGAGCAGTTCTTC	TRBV2	.	TRBJ2-1	.
CASRLLHRETNEKLFF	TGTGCCAGTAGACTTCTCCACAGGGAAACTAATGAAAAACTGTTTTTT	TRBV19	.	TRBJ1-4	.
CASSRPTGNEQYF	TGTGCCAGCAGCCGACCGACAGGGAACGAGCAGTACTTC	TRBV11-2	.	TRBJ2-7	TRBD1
CATSSPNWGQDNQPQHF	TGTGCCACCAGCAGTCCTAACTGGGGACAGGACAATCAGCCCCAGCATTTT	TRBV15	.	TRBJ1-5	TRBD1
CASSSFRDRGIGEQYF	TGTGCCAGCAGCAGCTTCCGGGACAGGGGGATTGGCGAGCAGTACTTC	TRBV13	.	TRBJ2-7	TRBD1
CASSERLAYNEQFF	TGTGCCAGCAGCGAGCGACTAGCCTACAATGAGCAGTTCTTC	TRBV9	.	TRBJ2-1	.
CASSWTGNQPQHF	TGTGCCAGCAGTTGGACAGGGAATCAGCCCCAGCATTTT	TRBV2	.	TRBJ1-5	TRBD1
CATSRVQSTSMEETQYF	TGTGCCACCAGCAGAGTCCAGAGCACTAGTATGGAGGAGACCCAGTACTTC	TRBV15	.	TRBJ2-5	.
CASSPFARTSVNNEQFF	TGCGCCAGCAGCCCCTTTGCTCGGACTAGCGTAAACAATGAGCAGTTCTTC	TRBV4-1	once	TRBJ2-1	TRBD2
CASSSTRDNEQFF	TGTGCCAGCTCATCGACTAGGGACAATGAGCAGTTCTTC	TRBV18	.	TRBJ2-1	.
CASSQEQGLSPLHF	TGCGCCAGCAGCCAAGAACAGGGGTTATCACCCCTCCACTTT	TRBV4-1	once	TRBJ1-6	TRBD1
CASSLGDRASGYTF	TGTGCCAGCAGTTTAGGGGACAGGGCTAGTGGCTACACCTTC	TRBV28	.	TRBJ1-2	TRBD1
CASSQRRTRKDEETQYF	TGTGCCAGCAGCCAACGCCGGACTAGAAAGGATGAAGAGACCCAGTACTTC	TRBV11-2	.	TRBJ2-5	TRBD2
CASSLRTDYEQYF	TGTGCCAGCAGTTTACGGACAGACTACGAGCAGTACTTC	TRBV27	.	TRBJ2-7	.
CASSYRQVTNEKLFF	TGTGCCAGCAGTTATAGACAAGTAACTAATGAAAAACTGTTTTTT	TRBV7-9	.	TRBJ1-4	.
CASGERATTGELFF	TGTGCCAGTGGGGAGCGGGCCACGACCGGGGAGCTGTTTTTT	TRBV19	.	TRBJ2-2	.
CASSYLKAGNTGELFF	TGTGCCAGCAGTTACTTAAAAGCGGGGAACACCGGGGAGCTGTTTTTT	TRBV6-5	.	TRBJ2-2	.
CSVEVEGGGPWLFF	TGCAGCGTTGAAGTAGAAGGAGGGGGCCCATGGCTGTTTTTT	TRBV29-1	.	TRBJ1-4	TRBD1
CATGGRSNQPQHF	TGTGCCACTGGAGGACGGAGCAATCAGCCCCAGCATTTT	TRBV19	once	TRBJ1-5	.
CASSPRVAGAYEQYF	TGTGCCAGCAGCCCCCGGGTAGCGGGGGCTTACGAGCAGTACTTC	TRBV27	.	TRBJ2-7	TRBD2
CASSPPGTSRNEQFF	TGTGCCAGCTCACCACCTGGGACTAGTAGGAATGAGCAGTTCTTC	TRBV18	few	TRBJ2-1	TRBD2
CASSPGGDTQYF	TGTGCCAGCAGTCCCGGGGGAGATACGCAGTATTTT	TRBV27	.	TRBJ2-3	.
CASSKTGRTEAFF	TGTGCCAGCAGCAAGACAGGGAGGACTGAAGCTTTCTTT	TRBV7-6	.	TRBJ1-1	TRBD1